This T cell receptor (beta chain) was recovered during a study of beta chain features in type 1 diabetes. With 3 bases clipped from V and 4 bases from J, the junction kept 5 bases outside the gene matches. Germline V lookup: CDR1 MDHEN, CDR2 SYDVKM. This CDR3 contains 14 residues. Expressed TCRB transcripts got sequenced, as all isolated RNA was reverse transcribed. This table comes from immunoSEQ multiplex PCR, and its TCRdb copy is limited to in-frame clones, with some not included. Of hundreds of thousands of clones in the sample, around a sixth are singletons; the top ten hold approximately 0.093%.

The clonotype was recovered from a man in his late teens or twenties in good health. This chain uses TRBV28 with TRBJ2-5; 7 nucleotides align to TRBD2. The sequencing sample was made of naive CD4+ T cells from blood. The CDR3 sequence is CASSLGGIGETQYF. The CDR3 DNA is TGTGCCAGCAGTTTGGGAGGGATAGGAGAGACCCAGTACTTC.